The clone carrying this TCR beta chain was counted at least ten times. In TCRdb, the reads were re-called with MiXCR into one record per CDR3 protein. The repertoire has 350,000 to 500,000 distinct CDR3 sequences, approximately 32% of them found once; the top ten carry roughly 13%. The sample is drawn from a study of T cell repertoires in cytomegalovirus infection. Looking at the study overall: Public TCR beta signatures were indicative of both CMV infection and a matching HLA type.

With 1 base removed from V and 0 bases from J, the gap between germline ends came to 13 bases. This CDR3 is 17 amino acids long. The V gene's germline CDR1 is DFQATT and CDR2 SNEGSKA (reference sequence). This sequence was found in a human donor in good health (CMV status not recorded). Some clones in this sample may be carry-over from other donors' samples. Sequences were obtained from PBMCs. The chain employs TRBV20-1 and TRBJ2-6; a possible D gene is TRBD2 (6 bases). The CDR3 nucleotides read TGCAGTGCTAGAGTATCGGGACTCCGCTCTGGGGCCAACGTCCTGACTTTC. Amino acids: CSARVSGLRSGANVLTF.